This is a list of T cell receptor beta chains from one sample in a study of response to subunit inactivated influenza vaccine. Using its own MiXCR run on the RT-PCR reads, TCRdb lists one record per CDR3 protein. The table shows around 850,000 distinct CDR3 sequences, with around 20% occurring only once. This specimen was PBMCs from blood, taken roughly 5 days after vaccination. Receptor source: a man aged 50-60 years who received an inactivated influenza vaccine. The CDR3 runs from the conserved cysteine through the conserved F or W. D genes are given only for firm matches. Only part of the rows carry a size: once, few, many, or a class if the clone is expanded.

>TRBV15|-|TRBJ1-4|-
CATSRPTEVEKLFF
TGTGCCACCAGCAGGCCTACCGAGGTTGAAAAACTGTTTTTT
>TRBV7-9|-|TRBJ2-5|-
CASSVLETQYF
TGTGCCAGCAGCGTTTTGGAGACCCAGTACTTC
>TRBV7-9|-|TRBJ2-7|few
CASSSQGRHYEQYF
TGTGCCAGCAGCTCCCAGGGGCGCCACTACGAGCAGTACTTC
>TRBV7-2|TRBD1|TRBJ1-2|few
CASSLAAAGGVNGYTF
TGTGCCAGCAGCTTAGCCGCGGCAGGGGGGGTGAATGGCTACACCTTC
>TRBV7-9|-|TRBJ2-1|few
CASSLSMPEQFF
TGTGCCAGCAGCTTATCTATGCCGGAGCAGTTCTTC
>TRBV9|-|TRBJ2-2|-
CASSPRTQAGELFF
TGTGCCAGCAGCCCTCGTACCCAGGCCGGGGAGCTGTTTTTT
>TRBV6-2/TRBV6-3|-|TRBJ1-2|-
CASRTGAPGYTF
TGTGCCAGCAGAACCGGGGCGCCTGGCTACACCTTC
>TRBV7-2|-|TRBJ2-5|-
CASSFRLPQGQYF
TGTGCCAGCAGTTTCCGTCTCCCACAAGGCCAGTACTTC
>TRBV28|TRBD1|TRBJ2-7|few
CASSLSFGTAASYEQYF
TGTGCCAGCAGTTTATCCTTCGGGACAGCGGCCTCCTACGAGCAGTACTTC
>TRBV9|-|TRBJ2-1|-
CASSVVGGPRGEQFF
TGTGCCAGCAGCGTAGTGGGGGGTCCTCGGGGTGAGCAGTTCTTC
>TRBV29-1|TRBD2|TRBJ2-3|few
CSVALMTSGGRDTQYF
TGCAGCGTTGCCCTAATGACTAGCGGGGGCCGAGATACGCAGTATTTT
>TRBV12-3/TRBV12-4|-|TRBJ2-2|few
CASSQSYLPGELFF
TGTGCCAGCAGCCAAAGTTATCTTCCCGGGGAGCTGTTTTTT
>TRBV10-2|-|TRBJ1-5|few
CASSVVADNQPQHF
TGCGCCAGCAGTGTAGTGGCAGACAATCAGCCCCAGCATTTT
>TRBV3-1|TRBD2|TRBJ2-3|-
CASSPTSGMTDTQYF
TGTGCCAGCAGCCCGACTAGCGGGATGACAGATACGCAGTATTTT
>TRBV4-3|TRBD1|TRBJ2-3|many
CASSQGLSGQGPTDTQYF
TGCGCCAGCAGCCAAGGGTTGTCGGGACAGGGCCCCACAGATACGCAGTATTTT
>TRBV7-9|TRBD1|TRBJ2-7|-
CASSFSGQSYEQYF
TGTGCCAGCAGCTTTTCGGGACAGTCCTACGAGCAGTACTTC
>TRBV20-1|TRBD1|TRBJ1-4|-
CSADRGANEKLFF
TGCAGTGCCGACAGGGGTGCTAATGAAAAACTGTTTTTT
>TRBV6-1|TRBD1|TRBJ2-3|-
CASSPGTGMGDTQYF
TGTGCCAGCAGTCCCGGGACAGGGATGGGGGATACGCAGTATTTT
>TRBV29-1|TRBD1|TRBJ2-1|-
CSYGSFDRGEQFF
TGCAGCTACGGCAGCTTCGACAGGGGGGAGCAGTTCTTC
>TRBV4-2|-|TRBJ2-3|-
CASSQGSYPEFGTQYF
TGTGCCAGCAGCCAAGGCTCGTATCCGGAATTTGGTACGCAGTATTTT
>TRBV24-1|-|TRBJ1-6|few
CATSDFVGGPSPPLHF
TGTGCCACCAGTGATTTCGTGGGGGGTCCCTCACCACCCCTCCACTTT
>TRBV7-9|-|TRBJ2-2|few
CASSLALDGELFF
TGTGCCAGCAGCTTAGCGCTAGACGGGGAGCTGTTTTTT
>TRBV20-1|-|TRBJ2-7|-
CSALPGAAPTSYEQYF
TGCAGTGCTCTCCCAGGGGCCGCTCCTACCTCCTACGAGCAGTACTTC
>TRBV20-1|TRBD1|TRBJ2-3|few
CSARNRGKGDTQYF
TGCAGTGCTCGGAACAGGGGGAAGGGAGATACGCAGTATTTT
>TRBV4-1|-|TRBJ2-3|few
CASSQDPGPTNVPHF
TGCGCCAGCAGCCAAGATCCGGGACCTACGAACGTACCCCATTTT
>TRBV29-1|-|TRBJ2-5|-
CSVLEWDPKETQYF
TGCAGCGTGCTAGAATGGGACCCCAAAGAGACCCAGTACTTC
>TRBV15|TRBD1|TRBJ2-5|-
CATSRTTGGRETQYF
TGTGCCACCAGCAGAACAACAGGGGGCCGAGAGACCCAGTACTTC
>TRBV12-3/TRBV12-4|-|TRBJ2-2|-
CASRGTPPQTGELFF
TGTGCCAGCAGAGGGACACCCCCGCAGACCGGGGAGCTGTTTTTT
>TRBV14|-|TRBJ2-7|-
CASSQVVTSEQYF
TGTGCCAGCAGCCAAGTAGTCACTTCCGAGCAGTACTTC
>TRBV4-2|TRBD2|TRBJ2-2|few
CASSQEAGGPTGELFF
TGTGCCAGCAGCCAAGAAGCGGGGGGGCCTACCGGGGAGCTGTTTTTT
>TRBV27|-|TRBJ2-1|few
CASSSYSNLLAVADNEQFF
TGTGCCAGCAGTTCCTACTCGAACCTCCTAGCCGTAGCCGACAATGAGCAGTTCTTC
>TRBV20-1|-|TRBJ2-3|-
CSAPPLSTDTQYF
TGCAGTGCTCCCCCGTTAAGCACAGATACGCAGTATTTT
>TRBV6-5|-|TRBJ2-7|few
CASSTRGGEGSSYEQYF
TGTGCCAGCAGTACCCGAGGGGGAGAGGGGAGTTCCTACGAGCAGTACTTC
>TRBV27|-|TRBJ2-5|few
CASGAPWEYQETQYF
TGTGCCAGCGGCGCACCCTGGGAGTACCAAGAGACCCAGTACTTC
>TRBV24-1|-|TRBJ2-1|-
CATSDRDFLGTYNEQFF
TGTGCCACCAGTGACCGGGACTTTCTAGGAACCTACAATGAGCAGTTCTTC
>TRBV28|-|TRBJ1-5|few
CASRKTAGPGQPQHF
TGTGCCAGCAGGAAGACCGCGGGTCCGGGACAGCCCCAGCATTTT
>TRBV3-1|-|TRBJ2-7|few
CASSPTSTPYEQYF
TGTGCCAGCAGCCCCACTAGCACGCCCTACGAGCAGTACTTC
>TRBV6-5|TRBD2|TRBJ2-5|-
CASSYSAGGPETQYF
TGTGCCAGCAGTTACTCGGCGGGAGGACCGGAGACCCAGTACTTC
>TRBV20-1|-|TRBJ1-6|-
CSARDEGRVESPLHF
TGCAGTGCTAGAGATGAGGGCAGGGTGGAATCACCCCTCCACTTT
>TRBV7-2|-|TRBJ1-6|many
CASSSPRAGSPLHF
TGTGCCAGCAGCTCTCCTCGAGCTGGGTCACCCCTCCACTTT